This T cell receptor (beta chain) was sequenced in a study of blood T cell repertoires in COVID-19. The CDR3 covers 17 residues. The ends were cut back, 0 bases at V and 0 bases at J, with 9 bases in the middle. CDR1 is LGHDT and CDR2 is YNNKEL in the germline V gene (reference sequence). In the study's own analysis: Amplification of reference gene primers was used by the study to estimate nucleated cell counts. Assay: immunoSEQ multiplex PCR; the TCRdb copy retains only in-frame clones and omits some. That table supplies the V and J calls and clone size; D and trimming were determined from the DNA. The profile shows some 260,000 clones, around four fifths of them singletons.

The TCR comes from a man aged 30-40 years with acute COVID-19. Sequenced input: PBMCs or T cells enriched from blood (not recorded which). The rearrangement links TRBV3-1 (or the pseudogene TRBV3-2) to TRBJ2-6; TRBD2 is a possible D gene (5 bases). The CDR3 DNA follows: TGTGCCAGCAGCCAAGAGGGAGTCTTCTCTGGGGCCAACGTCCTGACTTTC. As protein: CASSQEGVFSGANVLTF.